The clone carrying this T cell receptor beta chain was seen just once. Its target is unknown. Likely unrecorded immune exposures existed in these nominally healthy donors. These data originate in a study of cytomegalovirus exposure and HLA in healthy donors. Study-wide points: It has been reported that TCR beta sequences accurately predicted the HLA-A and HLA-B alleles of most subjects.

PCR was performed using 60 Vbeta and 13 Jbeta primers. As processed by the authors: A later analysis counted approximately 80 million unique TCR beta chains, some 11 million shared. Only in-frame clones appear in the TCRdb table, and some are missing; sequencing was by immunoSEQ multiplex PCR. That table furnishes V, J and clone size, whereas the DNA furnished D and trimming. The sample has about 210,000 clones, around 83% seen once. CDR1 is SGDLS, CDR2 YYNGEE, per germline. CDR3 length: 15 residues. V lost 4 bases and J 5 bases, leaving 18 bases between the germline ends. Sequencing was performed on PBMCs. The TCR was taken from a woman between 50 and 59 years old in good health and CMV-seropositive. The chain couples TRBV9 to TRBJ2-5; maybe TRBD2 (7 bases). This CDR3 is CASSLSPGGEETQYF. CDR3 nucleotide sequence: TGTGCCAGCAGCCTCTCCCCGGGGGGCGAGGAGACCCAGTACTTC. The full variable domain, completed using reference TRBV9 and TRBJ2-5, is DSGVTQTPKHLITATGQRVTLRCSPRSGDLSVYWYQQSLDQGLQFLIQYYNGEERAKGNILERFSAQQFPDLHSELNLSSLELGDSALYFCASSLSPGGEETQYFGPGTRLLVL.